The rows below give T cell receptor beta chains drawn from one sample of a study of OX40 agonist ivuxolimab in advanced cancers. The data were produced by immunoSEQ multiplex PCR, yet TCRdb's version contains in-frame clones alone and is incomplete. The data contain around 72,000 clones, around 90% of them singletons. Sequencing used CD4+ or CD8+ T cells sorted from blood, obtained in a trial of the OX40 agonist ivuxolimab. The receptors were sampled from an adult with an advanced solid tumor such as melanoma, head and neck, liver or kidney cancer. Each CDR3 is given with its conserved first and last residue. Fields, in order: D gene, clone size, J gene, V gene, CDR3 protein, CDR3 DNA. D genes are given only for firm matches. Size is stated for part of the rows, as once, few or many counts, or as a class when the clone is expanded.

-	-	TRBJ2-1	TRBV2	CASGLPLGQFEQFF	TGTGCCAGCGGACTCCCCCTTGGGCAGTTTGAGCAGTTCTTC
-	-	TRBJ2-5	TRBV2	CASSERWGTAPTQYF	TGTGCCAGCAGTGAACGGTGGGGGACGGCCCCGACCCAGTACTTC
-	-	TRBJ2-7	TRBV30	CAWSLDTPEQYF	TGTGCCTGGAGTTTGGACACTCCCGAGCAGTACTTC
TRBD2	-	TRBJ2-5	TRBV5-1	CASSWGASGGLQETQYF	TGCGCCAGCAGCTGGGGTGCTTCGGGGGGACTCCAAGAGACCCAGTACTTC
TRBD1	-	TRBJ1-1	TRBV30	CAWNRGMNTEAFF	TGTGCCTGGAACAGGGGGATGAACACTGAAGCTTTCTTT
-	-	TRBJ2-1	TRBV10-3	CAITPLGGYNEQFF	TGTGCCATCACCCCATTGGGGGGCTACAATGAGCAGTTCTTC
-	-	TRBJ2-7	TRBV6-5	CASSPMRVAYEQYF	TGTGCCAGCAGCCCTATGCGGGTGGCCTACGAGCAGTACTTC
-	-	TRBJ2-3	TRBV9	CASSPFGEAVDTQYF	TGTGCCAGCAGCCCCTTCGGTGAGGCCGTAGATACGCAGTATTTT
-	-	TRBJ1-1	TRBV7-3	CASSFQGTNTEAFF	TGTGCCAGCAGCTTCCAAGGGACGAACACTGAAGCTTTCTTT
TRBD1	-	TRBJ2-7	TRBV28	CASWQGAKGEQYF	TGTGCCAGTTGGCAGGGGGCAAAGGGCGAGCAGTACTTC
-	-	TRBJ2-6	TRBV10-2	CASSDLGGSDFTRWANVLTF	TGCGCCAGCAGTGATTTGGGGGGAAGTGACTTTACTCGTTGGGCCAACGTCCTGACTTTC
-	few	TRBJ1-1	TRBV5-1	CASSLAGGGEAFF	TGCGCCAGCAGCTTGGCCGGAGGAGGTGAAGCTTTCTTT
TRBD2	-	TRBJ2-7	TRBV19	CASSNSGGAREQYF	TGTGCCAGTAGTAACAGCGGGGGGGCGCGGGAGCAGTACTTC
-	-	TRBJ1-1	TRBV5-6	CASSLLTGNTEAFF	TGTGCCAGCAGCTTGTTGACGGGGAACACTGAAGCTTTCTTT
-	-	TRBJ1-3	TRBV2	CASSEQASSGNTIYF	TGTGCCAGCAGTGAACAGGCGAGCTCTGGAAACACCATATATTTT
TRBD2	-	TRBJ2-7	TRBV5-1	CASSLGGWTLLAGGLITYEQYF	TGCGCCAGCAGCTTGGGAGGATGGACACTACTAGCGGGAGGATTAATTACCTACGAGCAGTACTTC
TRBD1	-	TRBJ1-6	TRBV5-6	CASSLGTGQFHF	TGTGCCAGCAGCTTGGGGACAGGGCAGTTCCACTTT
-	-	TRBJ1-6	TRBV7-9	CASSPQFNSYNSPLHF	TGTGCCAGCAGCCCCCAGTTTAACTCCTATAATTCACCCCTCCACTTT
TRBD1	few	TRBJ1-2	TRBV7-4	CASSLVGNRGYYGYTF	TGTGCCAGCAGCTTAGTTGGGAACAGGGGCTACTATGGCTACACCTTC
TRBD1	-	TRBJ1-5	TRBV6-4	CASSVEQGASNQPQHF	TGTGCCAGCAGTGTCGAACAGGGGGCGAGCAATCAGCCCCAGCATTTT
-	-	TRBJ2-7	TRBV11-3	CASSTAPRGRGYEQYF	TGTGCCAGCAGCACCGCCCCCAGGGGACGGGGCTACGAGCAGTACTTC
TRBD1	-	TRBJ2-3	TRBV11-3	CASSPTPGQGKLLATDTQYF	TGTGCCAGCAGCCCAACTCCGGGACAGGGAAAGTTACTAGCAACAGATACGCAGTATTTT
TRBD2	-	TRBJ2-2	TRBV28	CASSLGLAGGTGELFF	TGTGCCAGCAGTCTAGGACTAGCGGGAGGAACCGGGGAGCTGTTTTTT
-	once	TRBJ2-2	TRBV11-3	CASSVQGSGELFF	TGTGCCAGCAGCGTACAGGGTTCCGGGGAGCTGTTTTTT
-	-	TRBJ1-3	TRBV6-5	CASSPWTGNTIYF	TGTGCCAGCAGCCCTTGGACGGGAAACACCATATATTTT
-	once	TRBJ1-1	TRBV5-1	CASSLESTRAFF	TGCGCCAGCAGCTTGGAGAGTACGAGAGCTTTCTTT
TRBD1	-	TRBJ2-1	TRBV7-3	CASRGGDRGYNEQFF	TGTGCCAGCAGGGGTGGGGACAGGGGTTACAATGAGCAGTTCTTC
-	few	TRBJ2-7	TRBV7-2	CASSFSWEGAYEQYF	TGTGCCAGCAGCTTCTCCTGGGAAGGTGCTTACGAGCAGTACTTC
TRBD1	-	TRBJ1-5	TRBV7-9	CASSSGQGAGSNQPQHF	TGTGCCAGCAGCTCCGGACAGGGGGCAGGGAGCAATCAGCCCCAGCATTTT
-	-	TRBJ1-3	TRBV18	CASSPLRTSGNTIYF	TGTGCCAGCTCACCACTCCGGACTTCTGGAAACACCATATATTTT
-	-	TRBJ1-6	TRBV6-1	CASSDPQGWSNSPLHF	TGTGCCAGCAGTGACCCCCAGGGATGGAGCAATTCACCCCTCCACTTT
TRBD1	-	TRBJ2-7	TRBV6-1	CASSGPDRGSHTYEQYF	TGTGCCAGCAGTGGACCTGACAGGGGGTCTCATACCTACGAGCAGTACTTC
TRBD1	-	TRBJ1-1	TRBV28	CASSPTGTENTEAFF	TGTGCCAGCAGTCCGACCGGGACAGAGAACACTGAAGCTTTCTTT
-	-	TRBJ1-1	TRBV14	CASRGGTEAFF	TGTGCCAGCAGAGGGGGGACTGAAGCTTTCTTT
TRBD2	-	TRBJ2-5	TRBV4-2	CASSQETSGGAGGETQYF	TGTGCCAGCAGCCAAGAGACTAGCGGGGGGGCCGGAGGAGAGACCCAGTACTTC
-	-	TRBJ1-1	TRBV28	CASSLEVGEAFF	TGTGCCAGCAGTTTAGAGGTTGGTGAAGCTTTCTTT
-	-	TRBJ1-1	TRBV6-6	CASRPRDNTEAFF	TGTGCCAGCAGACCGAGGGACAACACTGAAGCTTTCTTT
-	-	TRBJ2-1	TRBV30	CAWDVFYNEQFF	TGTGCCTGGGACGTCTTCTACAATGAGCAGTTCTTC
-	-	TRBJ2-3	TRBV6-1	CASSKQGRSDTQYF	TGTGCCAGCAGCAAACAGGGGAGGTCAGATACGCAGTATTTT
-	-	TRBJ1-1	TRBV9	CASSVAGNTEAFF	TGTGCCAGCAGCGTAGCCGGTAACACTGAAGCTTTCTTT
-	-	TRBJ1-6	TRBV2	CASSEGPAPLHF	TGTGCCAGCAGTGAAGGGCCAGCACCCCTCCACTTT
-	-	TRBJ2-1	TRBV2	CASSPTRSSYNEQFF	TGTGCCAGCAGCCCCACTAGAAGCTCCTACAATGAGCAGTTCTTC
-	-	TRBJ1-3	TRBV11-3	CASSLDVRNTIYF	TGTGCCAGCAGCCTGGACGTTAGAAACACCATATATTTT
-	-	TRBJ1-4	TRBV12-5	CASGAGHRNEKLFF	TGTGCTAGTGGTGCGGGACACAGGAATGAAAAACTGTTTTTT
-	-	TRBJ1-4	TRBV21-1	CASRGDRPGSTNEKLFF	TGTGCCAGCAGGGGGGACAGGCCGGGGTCAACTAATGAAAAACTGTTTTTT
-	once	TRBJ2-3	TRBV29-1	CSVESGGTDTQYF	TGCAGCGTTGAGTCCGGGGGCACAGATACGCAGTATTTT